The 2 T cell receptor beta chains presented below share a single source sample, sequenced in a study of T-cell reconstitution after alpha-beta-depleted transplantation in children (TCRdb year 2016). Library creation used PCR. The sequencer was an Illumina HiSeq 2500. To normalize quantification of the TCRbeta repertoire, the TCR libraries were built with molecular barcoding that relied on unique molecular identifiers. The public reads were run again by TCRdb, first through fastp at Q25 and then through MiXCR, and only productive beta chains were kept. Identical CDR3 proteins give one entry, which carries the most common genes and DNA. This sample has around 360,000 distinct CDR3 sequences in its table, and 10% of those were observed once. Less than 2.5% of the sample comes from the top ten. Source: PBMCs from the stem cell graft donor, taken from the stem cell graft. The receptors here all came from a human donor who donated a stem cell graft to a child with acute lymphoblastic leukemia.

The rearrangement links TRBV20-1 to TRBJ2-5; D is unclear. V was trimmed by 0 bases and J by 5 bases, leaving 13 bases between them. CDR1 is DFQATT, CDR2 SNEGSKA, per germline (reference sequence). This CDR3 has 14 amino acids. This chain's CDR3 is CSARDPRVSETQYF. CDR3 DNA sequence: TGCAGTGCTAGAGATCCCCGTGTTAGCGAGACCCAGTACTTC.

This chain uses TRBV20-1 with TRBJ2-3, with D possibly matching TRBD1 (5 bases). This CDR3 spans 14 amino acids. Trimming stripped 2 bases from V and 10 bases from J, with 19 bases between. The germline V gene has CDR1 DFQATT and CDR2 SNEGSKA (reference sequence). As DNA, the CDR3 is TGCAGTGCTAGAAAGGACAACCCCGCGACTCCGCAGTATTTT. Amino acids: CSARKDNPATPQYF.